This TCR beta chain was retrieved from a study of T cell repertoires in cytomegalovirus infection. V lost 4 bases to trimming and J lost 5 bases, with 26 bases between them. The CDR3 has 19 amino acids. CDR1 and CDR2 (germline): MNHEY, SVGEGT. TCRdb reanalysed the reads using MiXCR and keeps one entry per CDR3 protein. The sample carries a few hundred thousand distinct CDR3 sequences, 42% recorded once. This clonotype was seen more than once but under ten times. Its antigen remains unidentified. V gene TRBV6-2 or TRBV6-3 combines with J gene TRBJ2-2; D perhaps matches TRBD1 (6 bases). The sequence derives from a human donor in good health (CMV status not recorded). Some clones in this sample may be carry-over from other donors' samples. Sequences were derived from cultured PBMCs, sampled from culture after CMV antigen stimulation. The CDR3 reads CASSSSPGTQGLNTGELFF. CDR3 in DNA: TGTGCCAGCAGTTCTTCCCCCGGGACCCAGGGGCTTAATACCGGGGAGCTGTTTTTT.